This T cell receptor (beta chain) originates from a study of early T cells in non-severe SARS-CoV-2 infection. cDNA molecules, individually, were tagged with unique molecular identifiers. TCRdb passed the 5' RACE reads through MiXCR, listing each CDR3 protein once. In the table there are under 85,000 distinct CDR3 sequences, roughly 12% of which are singletons. The CDR3 spans 14 residues. CDR1 and CDR2 from the germline V gene are SGHNT and YYREEE (reference sequence). V shed 1 base and J shed 2 bases, with 8 bases lying between them. This clonotype was detected many times. The TCR comes from an adult who was a healthcare worker with PCR-confirmed SARS-CoV-2 infection or an uninfected control (not recorded which). Input material: whole blood. The V and J genes are TRBV5-4 and TRBJ2-3, with a tentative D call TRBD2 (5 bases). CDR3 residues: CASSLRDLTDTQYF. The CDR3 DNA follows: TGTGCCAGCAGCTTGCGGGATCTCACAGATACGCAGTATTTT.